The subject of this entry is one TCR beta chain. An end of the junction differs from the germline gene, which may be a read error. This specimen comes from a study of T cells of healthy individuals. A single record per CDR3 protein comes from TCRdb applying MiXCR to the 5' RACE reads. Among about 96,000 distinct CDR3 sequences listed, 17% were seen once. CDR3 length: 13 residues. Germline CDR1 DFQATT, CDR2 SNEGSKA (reference sequence). This receptor was identified in a human donor in good health. This sequence joins TRBV20-1 and TRBJ2-7; no clear D. The CDR3 DNA is TGCAGTGCCCCACTACAGAGTGGCCGATCCCTCCATTTC. Amino acids: CSAPLQSGRSLHF.